This T cell receptor beta chain was captured in a study of T cell changes during pregnancy in multiple sclerosis (dated by TCRdb to between 2017 and 2020). Study-wide context: The study examined how the T cell repertoire changed over the course of pregnancy in women with multiple sclerosis.

On this clone itself: Its antigen remains undetermined. Per-base qualities were not stored, and no clone one base away is much larger.

The library came from the immunoSEQ multiplex PCR assay. TCRdb took over this immuneACCESS table, retaining in-frame rearrangements with V and J assigned. Such tables are incomplete; in checked studies, under half of the missing clones stem from an unresolved V gene, and the remainder is unexplained. This sample comprises 75,000 to 95,000 clones, 85% to 95% of them detected only once. The ten largest clones represent approximately 0.97% of the sample. Germline trimming amounts to 7 bases on V and 5 bases on J, with 10 as the count of junction bases outside the gene matches. The CDR3 covers 14 residues, taking in both the cysteine and the phenylalanine. Here the CDR3 DNA is all that survives: 42 bases in frame from base 1. Reading the germline V gene (reference sequence) gives CDR1 SEHNR and CDR2 FQNEAQ.

Here the sequenced sample was peripheral blood, taken before pregnancy. The sequence came from a female donor with multiple sclerosis, enrolled in a pregnancy study. Here the chain combines TRBV7-9 and TRBJ1-1; TRBD1 matches 7 bases in the middle. CDR3 loop: CASKADRRSTEAFF. The DNA reads as follows: TGTGCCAGCAAGGCGGACAGGAGGAGTACTGAAGCTTTCTTT.